These T cell receptor beta chains were read from a single sample in a study of cytomegalovirus exposure and HLA in healthy donors. Measured with immunoSEQ multiplex PCR; TCRdb has only the in-frame clones, and not every one. The sample lists more than 200,000 clones, about three quarters occurring once. The sample taken for sequencing was PBMCs. Receptors were obtained from a male donor in good health and CMV-seronegative. CDR3s include the opening cysteine and the closing phenylalanine or tryptophan. Fields, in order: D gene, V gene, J gene, clone size, CDR3 protein, CDR3 DNA. The D gene is left open where the match is weak. Clone size is not always given. Where it is, it says once, few, many or a class for expanded clones.

D gene: TRBD1
V gene: TRBV5-4
J gene: TRBJ1-1
clone size: -
CDR3 protein: CASSYPQGAKTEAFF
CDR3 DNA: TGTGCCAGCAGCTACCCCCAGGGGGCTAAGACTGAAGCTTTCTTT

D gene: TRBD2
V gene: TRBV19
J gene: TRBJ2-1
clone size: once
CDR3 protein: CASSFLAGGPSNEQFF
CDR3 DNA: TGTGCCAGTAGTTTCCTAGCGGGAGGGCCTTCGAATGAGCAGTTCTTC

D gene: -
V gene: TRBV28
J gene: TRBJ1-1
clone size: -
CDR3 protein: CASSSHGPGETEAFF
CDR3 DNA: TGTGCCAGCAGCTCCCATGGCCCCGGGGAGACTGAAGCTTTCTTT

D gene: TRBD1
V gene: TRBV6-5
J gene: TRBJ2-7
clone size: -
CDR3 protein: CASSRDRAYEQYF
CDR3 DNA: TGTGCCAGCAGCCGGGACAGAGCCTACGAGCAGTACTTC

D gene: -
V gene: TRBV2
J gene: TRBJ1-2
clone size: once
CDR3 protein: CASQTILNAGYGYTF
CDR3 DNA: TGTGCCAGCCAAACGATCCTCAATGCGGGCTATGGCTACACCTTC

D gene: -
V gene: TRBV29-1
J gene: TRBJ2-7
clone size: -
CDR3 protein: CSARGITPYEQYF
CDR3 DNA: TGCAGCGCGAGGGGGATCACACCCTACGAGCAGTACTTC

D gene: -
V gene: TRBV7-2
J gene: TRBJ2-3
clone size: -
CDR3 protein: CASSLAYGGSQYF
CDR3 DNA: TGTGCCAGCAGCTTAGCGTATGGGGGGTCGCAGTATTTT

D gene: -
V gene: TRBV4-3
J gene: TRBJ2-7
clone size: once
CDR3 protein: CASSQDKGPGWSYEQYF
CDR3 DNA: TGCGCCAGCAGCCAAGATAAAGGCCCAGGGTGGTCCTACGAGCAGTACTTC

D gene: -
V gene: TRBV27
J gene: TRBJ2-7
clone size: -
CDR3 protein: CASSSHRRSYEQYF
CDR3 DNA: TGTGCCAGCAGTTCCCACAGGCGCTCCTACGAGCAGTACTTC

D gene: -
V gene: TRBV15
J gene: TRBJ2-1
clone size: -
CDR3 protein: CATSRGGDYNEQFF
CDR3 DNA: TGTGCCACCAGCAGAGGGGGAGACTACAATGAGCAGTTCTTC

D gene: -
V gene: TRBV9
J gene: TRBJ2-3
clone size: -
CDR3 protein: CASSPSGSGTDTQYF
CDR3 DNA: TGTGCCAGCAGCCCGAGCGGGTCGGGCACAGATACGCAGTATTTT

D gene: TRBD1
V gene: TRBV2
J gene: TRBJ1-1
clone size: -
CDR3 protein: CASSSTGALTEAFF
CDR3 DNA: TGTGCCAGCAGTTCCACAGGGGCGCTCACTGAAGCTTTCTTT

D gene: TRBD1
V gene: TRBV6-1
J gene: TRBJ2-3
clone size: -
CDR3 protein: CASSTGQGITDTQYF
CDR3 DNA: TGTGCCAGCAGTACGGGACAGGGGATAACAGATACGCAGTATTTT

D gene: -
V gene: TRBV7-9
J gene: TRBJ2-7
clone size: -
CDR3 protein: CASSSDREEGYEQYF
CDR3 DNA: TGTGCCAGCAGCTCAGACAGGGAGGAGGGCTACGAGCAGTACTTC

D gene: TRBD2
V gene: TRBV11-2
J gene: TRBJ2-1
clone size: -
CDR3 protein: CASSPSGHNEQFF
CDR3 DNA: TGTGCCAGCAGCCCTAGCGGACACAATGAGCAGTTCTTC

D gene: TRBD1
V gene: TRBV28
J gene: TRBJ1-5
clone size: -
CDR3 protein: CASSSLGQGGSNQPQHF
CDR3 DNA: TGTGCCAGCAGTTCCCTTGGACAGGGCGGGAGCAATCAGCCCCAGCATTTT

D gene: TRBD2
V gene: TRBV7-2
J gene: TRBJ2-7
clone size: -
CDR3 protein: CASSNAGDLGYEQYF
CDR3 DNA: TGTGCCAGCAGCAACGCGGGAGATTTAGGGTACGAGCAGTACTTC

D gene: -
V gene: TRBV6-6
J gene: TRBJ2-1
clone size: -
CDR3 protein: CASSSRESYNEQFF
CDR3 DNA: TGTGCCAGCAGTTCTCGGGAGTCCTACAATGAGCAGTTCTTC

D gene: -
V gene: TRBV5-4
J gene: TRBJ1-1
clone size: -
CDR3 protein: CASSSARRSEAFF
CDR3 DNA: TGTGCCAGCAGCTCGGCTAGACGAAGTGAAGCTTTCTTT

D gene: TRBD1
V gene: TRBV28
J gene: TRBJ2-1
clone size: -
CDR3 protein: CASTSRDRRYNEQFF
CDR3 DNA: TGTGCCAGCACCTCCCGGGACAGGCGCTACAATGAGCAGTTCTTC

D gene: TRBD1
V gene: TRBV28
J gene: TRBJ1-4
clone size: -
CDR3 protein: CASSSHSGQREKLFF
CDR3 DNA: TGTGCCAGCAGTTCGCATTCGGGACAGCGGGAAAAACTGTTTTTT

D gene: -
V gene: TRBV9
J gene: TRBJ1-1
clone size: -
CDR3 protein: CASSVGGVDTEAFF
CDR3 DNA: TGTGCCAGCAGCGTAGGGGGGGTAGACACTGAAGCTTTCTTT

D gene: -
V gene: TRBV18
J gene: TRBJ2-1
clone size: -
CDR3 protein: CASSRRGNEQFF
CDR3 DNA: TGTGCCAGCTCACGAAGGGGCAATGAGCAGTTCTTC

D gene: -
V gene: TRBV5-6
J gene: TRBJ1-1
clone size: -
CDR3 protein: CASSFRGSGYTEAFF
CDR3 DNA: TGTGCCAGCAGCTTTAGGGGGAGTGGGTACACTGAAGCTTTCTTT

D gene: -
V gene: TRBV29-1
J gene: TRBJ1-1
clone size: -
CDR3 protein: CSVDPGVRGGTEAFF
CDR3 DNA: TGCAGCGTTGACCCCGGGGTGAGGGGAGGCACTGAAGCTTTCTTT

D gene: -
V gene: TRBV2
J gene: TRBJ2-2
clone size: -
CDR3 protein: CASSAWAGLEDGELFF
CDR3 DNA: TGTGCCAGCAGTGCCTGGGCAGGGCTTGAGGACGGGGAGCTGTTTTTT

D gene: TRBD1
V gene: TRBV18
J gene: TRBJ1-2
clone size: -
CDR3 protein: CASSPDRVGYGYTF
CDR3 DNA: TGTGCCAGCTCACCGGACAGGGTCGGCTATGGCTACACCTTC

D gene: TRBD1
V gene: TRBV7-9
J gene: TRBJ1-4
clone size: few
CDR3 protein: CASSSNRDRDEKLFF
CDR3 DNA: TGTGCCAGCAGCTCAAACCGGGACAGGGATGAAAAACTGTTTTTT

D gene: TRBD2
V gene: TRBV29-1
J gene: TRBJ2-1
clone size: few
CDR3 protein: CSVDPSGRGDNEQFF
CDR3 DNA: TGCAGCGTTGACCCTAGCGGGAGGGGGGACAATGAGCAGTTCTTC

D gene: -
V gene: TRBV5-1
J gene: TRBJ2-1
clone size: -
CDR3 protein: CASSDFQGYNEQFF
CDR3 DNA: TGCGCCAGCAGCGACTTCCAGGGCTACAATGAGCAGTTCTTC

D gene: -
V gene: TRBV30
J gene: TRBJ2-2
clone size: -
CDR3 protein: CAWIWARTGRAGELFF
CDR3 DNA: TGTGCCTGGATTTGGGCCCGGACAGGGAGGGCCGGGGAGCTGTTTTTT

D gene: TRBD2
V gene: TRBV30
J gene: TRBJ2-1
clone size: -
CDR3 protein: CTWAPSGPSYNEQFF
CDR3 DNA: TGTACCTGGGCCCCTAGCGGGCCCTCCTACAATGAGCAGTTCTTC

D gene: TRBD1
V gene: TRBV27
J gene: TRBJ2-7
clone size: -
CDR3 protein: CASKGQGHYEQYF
CDR3 DNA: TGTGCCAGCAAGGGACAGGGACACTACGAGCAGTACTTC

D gene: TRBD1
V gene: TRBV7-9
J gene: TRBJ1-3
clone size: -
CDR3 protein: CSSSSRDRGIAGNTIYF
CDR3 DNA: TGTTCCAGCAGCTCAAGGGACAGGGGGATCGCTGGAAACACCATATATTTT

D gene: -
V gene: TRBV27
J gene: TRBJ1-2
clone size: -
CDR3 protein: CASKTPGEGLSTF
CDR3 DNA: TGTGCCAGCAAAACGCCGGGTGAGGGTTTGTCCACCTTC

D gene: -
V gene: TRBV5-1
J gene: TRBJ2-7
clone size: few
CDR3 protein: CASSLFYEQYF
CDR3 DNA: TGCGCCAGCAGCTTGTTCTACGAGCAGTACTTC

D gene: -
V gene: TRBV10-3
J gene: TRBJ2-2
clone size: -
CDR3 protein: CAIAPPRRGEAGELFF
CDR3 DNA: TGTGCCATCGCCCCACCGCGCAGGGGGGAAGCCGGGGAGCTGTTTTTT

D gene: -
V gene: TRBV11-2
J gene: TRBJ1-3
clone size: -
CDR3 protein: CASRNRISGNTIYF
CDR3 DNA: TGTGCCAGCAGAAACAGGATCTCTGGAAACACCATATATTTT

D gene: -
V gene: TRBV7-9
J gene: TRBJ2-2
clone size: -
CDR3 protein: CASSLGLWAGTGELFF
CDR3 DNA: TGTGCCAGCAGCTTAGGCCTTTGGGCTGGGACCGGGGAGCTGTTTTTT

D gene: -
V gene: TRBV9
J gene: TRBJ1-6
clone size: -
CDR3 protein: CASSDGGTTLGTLHF
CDR3 DNA: TGTGCCAGCAGCGACGGAGGGACGACACTCGGAACCCTCCACTTT

D gene: -
V gene: TRBV28
J gene: TRBJ1-6
clone size: -
CDR3 protein: CASSLRTNSPLHF
CDR3 DNA: TGTGCCAGCAGTTTAAGGACAAATTCACCCCTCCACTTT

D gene: -
V gene: TRBV4-3
J gene: TRBJ1-1
clone size: few
CDR3 protein: CASSQDLRRVAF
CDR3 DNA: TGCGCCAGCAGCCAAGATCTTCGCCGGGTAGCCTTT

D gene: TRBD2
V gene: TRBV5-1
J gene: TRBJ2-5
clone size: -
CDR3 protein: CASSLVSGGAGETQYF
CDR3 DNA: TGCGCCAGCAGCTTGGTTAGCGGGGGGGCTGGGGAGACCCAGTACTTC

D gene: -
V gene: TRBV9
J gene: TRBJ2-5
clone size: -
CDR3 protein: CASSVDQTARETQYF
CDR3 DNA: TGTGCCAGCAGCGTCGACCAGACAGCCCGGGAGACCCAGTACTTC

D gene: TRBD1
V gene: TRBV13
J gene: TRBJ1-1
clone size: -
CDR3 protein: CASSFGRLTQGARDTEAFF
CDR3 DNA: TGTGCCAGCAGCTTTGGTCGTTTGACACAGGGGGCCCGTGACACTGAAGCTTTCTTT

D gene: -
V gene: TRBV15
J gene: TRBJ2-7
clone size: -
CDR3 protein: CATSRDRTYEQYF
CDR3 DNA: TGTGCCACCAGCAGGGACAGAACCTACGAGCAGTACTTC

D gene: TRBD2
V gene: TRBV4-2
J gene: TRBJ2-5
clone size: -
CDR3 protein: CASSQEGSSGGELETQYF
CDR3 DNA: TGTGCCAGCAGCCAAGAGGGCTCTAGCGGGGGAGAGCTTGAGACCCAGTACTTC

D gene: -
V gene: TRBV29-1
J gene: TRBJ1-1
clone size: -
CDR3 protein: CSVGQGLNTEAFF
CDR3 DNA: TGCAGCGTGGGTCAGGGTTTGAACACTGAAGCTTTCTTT

D gene: TRBD2
V gene: TRBV5-1
J gene: TRBJ2-1
clone size: once
CDR3 protein: CASSLVVSGREQFF
CDR3 DNA: TGCGCCAGCAGCTTGGTGGTTAGCGGGAGGGAGCAGTTCTTC

D gene: -
V gene: TRBV18
J gene: TRBJ1-4
clone size: -
CDR3 protein: CASSPRAGNIPNEKLFF
CDR3 DNA: TGTGCCAGCTCACCAAGGGCAGGGAACATCCCTAATGAAAAACTGTTTTTT

D gene: -
V gene: TRBV7-7
J gene: TRBJ2-1
clone size: -
CDR3 protein: CASSLTFREDHEQFF
CDR3 DNA: TGTGCTAGCAGCTTAACTTTTCGCGAGGATCATGAGCAGTTCTTC